This T cell receptor (beta chain) was captured in a study of response to subunit inactivated influenza vaccine. Study-level results: Every seasonal influenza vaccination brings in few new T cells, the authors suggested.

MiXCR, run by TCRdb on the RT-PCR reads, gives a single entry per CDR3 protein. The sample comprises about 520,000 distinct CDR3 sequences, roughly 9.8% of which are singletons, and roughly 12% rests with the top ten. This clonotype has just a few counts. Its antigen is as yet unknown. The CDR3 contains 13 residues. The V gene's germline CDR1 is SGHRS and CDR2 YFSETQ. V was cut by 4 bases and J by 7 bases, with 14 bases left in between. The sample consisted of PBMCs from blood, taken more than 35 days after vaccination. The receptor comes from a man aged 45 to 65 who received an inactivated influenza vaccine. The chain recombines TRBV5-1 with TRBJ1-2; perhaps TRBD1 as D (6 bases). Here the CDR3 reads CASSPADSGGYTF. The DNA of the CDR3 is TGCGCCAGCAGCCCGGCGGACAGTGGTGGCTACACCTTC.